Described below is a single T cell receptor beta chain sequence and its context. Relative to the germline gene, one junction end is altered; a read error may explain this. The data derive from a study of memory CD4+ T cells and cytomegalovirus serostatus. The sort gate was single viable CD3+CD4+CD8-CD45RO+ cells for memory CD4+ T cells. Serum IgG to CMV pp150, pp28, p38 and p52 defined serostatus. TCRdb's copy holds only in-frame clones and misses some; the assay was immunoSEQ multiplex PCR. Among about 60,000 clones listed, approximately 71% were seen once. This CDR3 comprises 15 residues. Germline-derived CDR1 and CDR2 are SSHAT and FNYEAQ (reference sequence).

Sequenced input: memory CD4+ T cells from blood. The clonotype was recovered from an adult in good health and CMV-seronegative. The chain joins TRBV7-7 to TRBJ2-3; D not certain. In DNA form, the CDR3 reads TGTGCTAGCAGCTTAGGCCCCACAAAGGCAGATACGCAGTATTTT. This sequence encodes CASSLGPTKADTQYF.